This T cell receptor beta chain was recovered during a study of beta chain features in type 1 diabetes (dated by TCRdb to the late 2010s). Broadly, across the study: Patients and healthy donors did not differ in mean age, gender distribution, total cell number or subset yield. Regulatory and stem cell-like memory subsets were obtained from only 8 patients and roughly 8 healthy donors, while naive and central memory subsets were obtained from all 28 donors. The study compared TCRB repertoires of sorted circulating CD4+ T cell subsets between recently diagnosed type 1 diabetes patients and matched healthy donors. A total of 100 million to 110 million sorted cells were examined across all samples, and a strong correlation was observed between cell number per subset and RNA yield.

The High Capacity cDNA Reverse Transcription Kit was used to reverse transcribe all of the isolated RNA, meaning that expressed TCRB transcripts were what got sequenced. Deep immunoSEQ sequencing was performed on naive, central memory and regulatory T cell samples, with an average of roughly 3.6 million total reads per sample. Sorted cells were lysed in RLT buffer and RNA was extracted with DNase-treated RNeasy Micro or Mini kits, depending on cell number. Each cell subset was processed on its own to prevent cross-contamination, while patient and healthy donor samples were processed together. The immunoSEQ multiplex PCR was used to amplify TCRB sequences from cDNA, yielding 87-bp fragments that span the CDR3 region. Sequencing of the amplicons was performed on the Illumina HiSeq platform. As for the original processing: PCR bias was computationally corrected using synthetic template baselines, reads within Hamming distance 2 were collapsed, and singletons that could not be merged were discarded. By aligning reads against IMGT, V, D and J genes, CDR3 length, and insertions or deletions at six rearrangement sites were assigned. Within each subset, clonotype counts were normalized to the number of sorted cells before true diversity and Gini coefficients were calculated with the tcR R package. The overlap coefficient, calculated on TCRB nucleotide sequences, was used to quantify repertoire sharing. Out-of-frame TCRB sequences from naive cells were analyzed as a proxy for the pre-selection repertoire. Not all clones reach the TCRdb copy of this immuneACCESS table, which keeps in-frame sequences only. Checked studies attribute under half of the gap to unresolved V genes and leave the rest unexplained. From that table come the V and J calls and clone size; the DNA was used to work out D and trimming. The sample records about 660,000 clones, over 12% of which are singletons. The ten largest clones take up 0.035% to 0.045% of the sample.

From each donor, a single peripheral blood sample of around 120 mL on average was drawn into heparinised tubes. A BD FACSAria II and a panel including CD45RO, CCR7, CD25, CD127, CD95 and CD27 were used to sort naive, central memory, regulatory and stem cell-like memory CD4+ T cells. A purity above 95% was achieved for all sorted populations. PBMCs were isolated right away by Lymphoprep density gradient centrifugation and were stained directly, without culture. So that batch effects would be minimized, each experiment stained and sorted samples in pairs, pairing one healthy donor with one patient. The paper's findings and limits, for the study overall: Because the HLA sub-analyses included only small numbers of individuals, any influence of HLA type on TCRB rearrangement was left unresolved. The naive, central memory and regulatory TCRB repertoires appeared to resemble one another more closely among patients than among healthy donors. Because cDNA was sequenced instead of genomic DNA, activated cells with high expression could be over-represented, although the groups did not differ in activation or CD3 levels. Shorter templates might be favored by PCR, yet because patient and control samples were amplified and corrected together, any such skew would affect both groups equally. In all four CD4+ subsets, TCRB CDR3 length was moderately but significantly shorter in type 1 diabetes patients. Patients with type 1 diabetes made fewer insertions and deleted more nucleotides at VDJ recombination sites, implying thymic rearrangement abnormalities.

The CDR3 goes from the cysteine to the phenylalanine over 13 residues. Of the read, only the CDR3 DNA is kept; its 39 bases are in frame from base 1. The V and J ends are trimmed by 3 bases and 5 bases, leaving 11 bases between them. CDR1 and CDR2, per the germline V gene, are SGHTA and FQGNSA. This clone was seen more than once but under ten times. This clone's antigen is unknown. It has no much larger one-base neighbor in the sample; base qualities were not kept. The sequencing input was naive CD4+ T cells from blood. Explained via the paper, the cell subset or site label denotes: true naive CD4+ T cells. Recombination linked TRBV7-2 to TRBJ2-7; the D gene is perhaps TRBD1 or TRBD2, each of them matching over 6 bases. This receptor was identified in a man aged 18 to 29 with type 1 diabetes. The CDR3 sequence is CASSFTGTDEQYF. The DNA sequence is given as TGTGCCAGCAGCTTTACAGGGACTGACGAGCAGTACTTC.